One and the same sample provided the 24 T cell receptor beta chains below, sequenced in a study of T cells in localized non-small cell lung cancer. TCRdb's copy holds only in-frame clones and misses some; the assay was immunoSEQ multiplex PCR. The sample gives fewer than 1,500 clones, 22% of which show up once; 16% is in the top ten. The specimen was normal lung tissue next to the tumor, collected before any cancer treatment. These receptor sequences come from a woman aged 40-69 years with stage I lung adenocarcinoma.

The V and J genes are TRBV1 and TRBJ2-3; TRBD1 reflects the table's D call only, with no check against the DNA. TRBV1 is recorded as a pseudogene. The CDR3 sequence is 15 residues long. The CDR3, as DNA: TGCGCCAGCAGCCAACGAACAGGGGGTGGCGATACGCAGTATTTT. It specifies CASSQRTGGGDTQYF.

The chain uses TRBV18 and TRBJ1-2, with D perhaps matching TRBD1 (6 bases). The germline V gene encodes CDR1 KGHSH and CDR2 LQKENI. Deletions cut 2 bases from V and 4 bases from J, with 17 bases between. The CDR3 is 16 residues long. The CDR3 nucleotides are TGTGCCAGCTCACCAAGGATCAGGGGCTCTATCTATGGCTACACCTTC. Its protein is CASSPRIRGSIYGYTF. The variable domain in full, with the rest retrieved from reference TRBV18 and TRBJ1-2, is NAGVMQNPRHLVRRRGQEARLRCSPMKGHSHVYWYRQLPEEGLKFMVYLQKENIIDESGMPKERFSAEFPKEGPSILRIQQVVRGDSAAYFCASSPRIRGSIYGYTFGSGTRLTVV.

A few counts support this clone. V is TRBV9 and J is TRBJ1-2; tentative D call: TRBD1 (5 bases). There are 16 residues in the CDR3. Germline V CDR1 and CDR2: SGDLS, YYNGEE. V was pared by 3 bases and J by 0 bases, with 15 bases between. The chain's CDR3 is CASSAVRGVANYGYTF. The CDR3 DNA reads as TGTGCCAGCAGCGCCGTGAGAGGGGTAGCTAACTATGGCTACACCTTC.

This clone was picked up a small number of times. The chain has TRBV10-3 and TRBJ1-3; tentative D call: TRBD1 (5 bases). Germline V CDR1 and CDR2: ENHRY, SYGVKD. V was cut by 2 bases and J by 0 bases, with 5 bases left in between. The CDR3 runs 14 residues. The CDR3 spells CAISEGHSGNTIYF. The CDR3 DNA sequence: TGTGCCATCAGTGAGGGACACTCTGGAAACACCATATATTTT.

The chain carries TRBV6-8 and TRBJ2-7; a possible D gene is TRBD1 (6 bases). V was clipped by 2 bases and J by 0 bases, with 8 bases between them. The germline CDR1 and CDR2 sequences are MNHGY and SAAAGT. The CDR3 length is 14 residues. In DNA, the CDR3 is TGTGCCAGCAGTTACGGGACACCCTCCTACGAGCAGTACTTC. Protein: CASSYGTPSYEQYF.

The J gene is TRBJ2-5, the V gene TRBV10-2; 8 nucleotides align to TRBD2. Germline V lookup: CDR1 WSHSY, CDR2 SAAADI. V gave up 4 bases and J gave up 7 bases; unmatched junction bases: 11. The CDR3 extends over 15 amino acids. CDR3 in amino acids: CASSGGAGASGTQYF. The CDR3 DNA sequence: TGCGCCAGCAGTGGTGGAGCGGGGGCCTCAGGGACCCAGTACTTC.

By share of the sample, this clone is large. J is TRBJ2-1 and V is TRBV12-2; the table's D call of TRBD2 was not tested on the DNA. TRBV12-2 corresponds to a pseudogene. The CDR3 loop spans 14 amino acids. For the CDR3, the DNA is TGTGCCAGTTCCAGAGAGGGCTACAACAATGAGCAGTTCTTC. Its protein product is CASSREGYNNEQFF.

The CDR3 region has the DNA TGCGCCAGCAGCCAAGGGGATCCCGGGACAGGCACTGAAGCTTTCTTT. Protein sequence: CASSQGDPGTGTEAFF. The chain employs TRBV4-1 and TRBJ1-1; TRBD1 agrees at 8 bases. Germline CDR1 and CDR2: MGHRA and YSYEKL. The CDR3 is 16 amino acids. Trimming at V came to 1 base and at J to 4 bases, leaving 8 bases not matched to a gene.

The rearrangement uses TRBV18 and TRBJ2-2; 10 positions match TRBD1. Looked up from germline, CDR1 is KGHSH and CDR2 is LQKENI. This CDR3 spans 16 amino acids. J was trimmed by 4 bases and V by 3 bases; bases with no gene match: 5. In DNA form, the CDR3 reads TGTGCCAGCTCACCGGCGGGACAGGGGAGCACCGGGGAGCTGTTTTTT. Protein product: CASSPAGQGSTGELFF.

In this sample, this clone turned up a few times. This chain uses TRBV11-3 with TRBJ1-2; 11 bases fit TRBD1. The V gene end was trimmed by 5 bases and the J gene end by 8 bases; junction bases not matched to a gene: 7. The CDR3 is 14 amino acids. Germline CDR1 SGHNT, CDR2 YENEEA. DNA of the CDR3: TGTGCCAGCAGCGCCGGACAGGGGGCGAGCGGCTACACCTTC. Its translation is CASSAGQGASGYTF.

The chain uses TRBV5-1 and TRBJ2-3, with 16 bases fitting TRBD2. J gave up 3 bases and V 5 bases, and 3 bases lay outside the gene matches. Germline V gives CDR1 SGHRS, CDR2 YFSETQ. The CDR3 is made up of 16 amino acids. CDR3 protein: CASRGLAGGQTDTQYF. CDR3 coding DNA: TGCGCCAGCAGGGGACTAGCGGGGGGGCAAACAGATACGCAGTATTTT.

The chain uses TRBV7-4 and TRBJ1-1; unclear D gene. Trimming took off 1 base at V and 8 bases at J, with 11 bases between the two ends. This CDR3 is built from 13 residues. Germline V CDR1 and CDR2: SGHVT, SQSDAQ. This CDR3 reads CASSLGPDSEAFF. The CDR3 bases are TGTGCCAGCAGCTTAGGTCCCGATTCAGAAGCTTTCTTT.

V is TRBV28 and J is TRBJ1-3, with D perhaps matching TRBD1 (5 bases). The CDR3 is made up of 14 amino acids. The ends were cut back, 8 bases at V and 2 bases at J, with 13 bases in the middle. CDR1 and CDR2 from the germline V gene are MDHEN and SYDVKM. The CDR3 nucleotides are TGTGCCAGCCTTCGGGGGGGTGCTGGAAACACCATATATTTT. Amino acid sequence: CASLRGGAGNTIYF.

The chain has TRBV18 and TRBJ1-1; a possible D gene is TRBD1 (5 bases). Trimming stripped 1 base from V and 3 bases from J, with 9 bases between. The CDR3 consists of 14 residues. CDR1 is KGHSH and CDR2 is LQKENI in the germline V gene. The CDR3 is CASSPRRDDTEAFF. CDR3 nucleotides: TGTGCCAGCTCACCACGGCGGGACGACACTGAAGCTTTCTTT.

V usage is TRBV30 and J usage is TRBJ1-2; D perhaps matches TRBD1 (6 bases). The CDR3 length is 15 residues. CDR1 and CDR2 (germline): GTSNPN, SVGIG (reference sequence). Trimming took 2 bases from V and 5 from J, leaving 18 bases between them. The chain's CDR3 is CAWSPIQGTRYGYTF. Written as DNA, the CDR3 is TGTGCCTGGAGTCCGATACAGGGAACCCGATATGGCTACACCTTC.

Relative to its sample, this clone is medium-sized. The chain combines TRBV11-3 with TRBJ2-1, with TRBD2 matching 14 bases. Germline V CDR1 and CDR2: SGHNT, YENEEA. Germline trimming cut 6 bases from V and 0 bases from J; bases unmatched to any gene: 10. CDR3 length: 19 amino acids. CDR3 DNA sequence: TGTGCCAGCAGTCTCGGACTAGCGGGAGGTTATAGCTCCTACAATGAGCAGTTCTTC. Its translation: CASSLGLAGGYSSYNEQFF.

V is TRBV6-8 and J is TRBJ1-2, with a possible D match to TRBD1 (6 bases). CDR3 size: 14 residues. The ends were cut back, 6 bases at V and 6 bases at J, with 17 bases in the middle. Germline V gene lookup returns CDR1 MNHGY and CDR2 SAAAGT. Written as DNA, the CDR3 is TGTGCCAGCAGGAGGGGGGGAAATGATCATGGCTACACCTTC. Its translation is CASRRGGNDHGYTF.

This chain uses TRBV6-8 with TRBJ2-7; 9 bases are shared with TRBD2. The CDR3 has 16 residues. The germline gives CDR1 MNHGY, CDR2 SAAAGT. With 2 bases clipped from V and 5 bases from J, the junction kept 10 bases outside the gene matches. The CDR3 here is CASSYDGSGRFDEQYF. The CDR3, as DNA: TGTGCCAGCAGTTACGATGGTAGCGGGAGATTCGACGAGCAGTACTTC.

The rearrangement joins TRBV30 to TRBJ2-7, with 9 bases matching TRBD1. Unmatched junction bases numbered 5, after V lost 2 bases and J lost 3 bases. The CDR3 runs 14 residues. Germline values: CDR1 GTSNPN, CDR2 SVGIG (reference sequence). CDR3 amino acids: CAWSSGTGIYEQYF. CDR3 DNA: TGTGCCTGGAGTTCTGGGACAGGGATCTACGAGCAGTACTTC.

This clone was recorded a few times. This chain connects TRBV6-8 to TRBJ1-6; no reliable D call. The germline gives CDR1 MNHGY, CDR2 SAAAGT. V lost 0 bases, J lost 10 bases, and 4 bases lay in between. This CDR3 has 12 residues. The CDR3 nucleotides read TGTGCCAGCAGTTACTCGGTCTCACCCCTCCACTTT. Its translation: CASSYSVSPLHF.

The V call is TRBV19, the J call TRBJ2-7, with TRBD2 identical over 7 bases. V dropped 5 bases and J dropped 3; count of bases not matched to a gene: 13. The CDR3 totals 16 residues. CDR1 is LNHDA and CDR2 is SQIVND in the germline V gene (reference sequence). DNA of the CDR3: TGTGCCAGTAGTCGGGACGCTGGGCCGGGGGGCTACGAGCAGTACTTC. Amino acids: CASSRDAGPGGYEQYF.

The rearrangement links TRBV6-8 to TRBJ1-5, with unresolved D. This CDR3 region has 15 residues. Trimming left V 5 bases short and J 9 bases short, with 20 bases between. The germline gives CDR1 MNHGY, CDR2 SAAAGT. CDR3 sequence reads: CASSRSGLAPWPQHF. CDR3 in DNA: TGTGCCAGCAGTCGATCGGGCCTAGCTCCGTGGCCCCAGCATTTT.

The CDR3 nucleotides read TGTGCCAGCTCACCACTAGTCTATGAGCAGTTCTTC. Translation: CASSPLVYEQFF. This chain uses TRBV18 with TRBJ2-1, with unresolved D. The CDR3 has 12 amino acids. Germline V gene sequence: CDR1 KGHSH, CDR2 LQKENI. V was trimmed by 1 base and J by 8 bases, leaving 6 bases between them. Full variable domain (outside the CDR3, taken from reference TRBV18 and TRBJ2-1): NAGVMQNPRHLVRRRGQEARLRCSPMKGHSHVYWYRQLPEEGLKFMVYLQKENIIDESGMPKERFSAEFPKEGPSILRIQQVVRGDSAAYFCASSPLVYEQFFGPGTRLTVL.

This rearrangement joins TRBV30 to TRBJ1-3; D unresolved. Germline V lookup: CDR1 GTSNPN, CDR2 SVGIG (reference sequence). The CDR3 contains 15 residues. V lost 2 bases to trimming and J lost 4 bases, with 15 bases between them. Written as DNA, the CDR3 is TGTGCCTGGAGTAGCGGTCGCATAGGGGGAAACACCATATATTTT. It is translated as CAWSSGRIGGNTIYF.